Listed below are T cell receptor beta chains from one sample, sequenced in a study of blood T cells in healthy people across ages. TCRdb reprocessed the 5' RACE reads via MiXCR and lists one record per CDR3 protein. The sample includes 1.5 million to 2 million distinct CDR3 sequences, about 30% of them seen just once. Sequencing was carried out using blood. The receptors stem from a woman under 40 in good health. CDR3s include the opening cysteine and the closing phenylalanine or tryptophan. Each record gives: V gene, CDR3 protein.

TRBV7-2	CASSSQTGETYEQYF
TRBV5-1	CASSSSTASTDTQYF
TRBV20-1	CSAPNGGQVVNSPLHF
TRBV3-1	CASSQSAATDTQYF
TRBV28	CASNSKREQYF
TRBV5-1	CASSFTGGAGTEVFF
TRBV6-2/TRBV6-3	CASSWTGRQETQYF
TRBV7-9	CASSLARGGARETQYF
TRBV7-2	CASSMTGAEQFF
TRBV12-3/TRBV12-4	CASRAGTGTIGELFF
TRBV3-1	CASSQSGEAYGYTF
TRBV2	CASDRLSTDTQYF
TRBV5-1	CASSLGGLAGGPSYNEQFF
TRBV7-9	CASSLGDLGTQYF
TRBV7-2	CASSSAPGIRDTEAFF
TRBV5-1	CASSLPANEQYF
TRBV27	CASSLYWWDEQYF
TRBV11-2	CASSYGLSYGYTF
TRBV11-2	CASSLVVGGQGPFEQYF
TRBV9	CASSAGGAGRGYTF
TRBV20-1	CSAPRGGAYGYTF
TRBV6-6	CASSPSRGRSTDTQYF
TRBV29-1	CSAEDHVGEAGYTF
TRBV7-3	CASSATSLETQYF
TRBV6-6	CASRPRDYSYEQYF
TRBV29-1	CSVRQDPSKNIQYF
TRBV6-6	CASSPRGGPTREQYF
TRBV20-1	CSARGGGYYEQYF
TRBV11-2	CASTGQGGNEQFF
TRBV30	CAWSASLGEQFF
TRBV21-1	CASRGRAANYGYTF
TRBV7-9	CASSFLGSQETQYF
TRBV18	CASSGSRADTQYF
TRBV11-2	CASSSRQRNTEAFF
TRBV6-5	CASKSAETNYGHTF
TRBV20-1	CSARPGDQPQHF
TRBV30	CARGLVLEQFF
TRBV29-1	CSGQGTSGRYEQFF
TRBV28	CASRRRLTYEQYF
TRBV12-3/TRBV12-4	CASSLARLGTQYF
TRBV30	CAWKENRDNGQFF
TRBV7-2	CASSTGRRYGYTF
TRBV5-8	CASSSEGQGGDEQYF
TRBV20-1	CSAFSSLGLDRAYNEQFF
TRBV7-2	CASSLVGGSFTEAFF
TRBV28	CATEGQLNQPQHF